This T cell receptor (beta chain) was profiled in a study of long-term antiretroviral therapy in people with HIV. Study in general: The oldest specimens predate the 2015 immediate-ART recommendation by about a decade.

Details on this clone: Its specificity is not known.

Participants with HIV, all of them, were treated in the United States. Findings of the study overall: CDR3 lengths in HIV samples spanned a narrower range than controls.

The length of the CDR3 is 15 residues. The V gene lost 3 bases and the J gene lost 7 bases, with 18 bases spanning the gap. Germline V gives CDR1 SGHAT, CDR2 FQDESV (reference sequence). The assay, immunoSEQ v3.0, was run at survey level. Only in-frame clones appear in the TCRdb table, and some are missing; sequencing was by immunoSEQ multiplex PCR. The data show 24,000 or so clones, with 80% to 90% seen just once and 5.1% held by the top ten. This clonotype was obtained from a man between 18 and 35 years old with HIV. The chain carries TRBV11-1 and TRBJ2-5, with D perhaps TRBD1 or TRBD2 (5 bases each). Here the sequenced sample was unsorted PBMCs, taken 3 years after starting antiretroviral therapy. The CDR3 protein is CASSFVAGHGGTQYF. The CDR3 region has the DNA TGTGCCAGCAGCTTTGTGGCAGGACATGGGGGGACCCAGTACTTC.